This paragraph reports one T cell receptor (beta chain). Its antigen remains unidentified. This sample is drawn from a study of cytotoxic CD8 clonotypes in ibrutinib-treated CLL. Study information: Following treatment for a median approximately 12 months, range 6 to 36, response samples were then taken.

With V trimmed by 8 bases and J by 3 bases, 8 bases remained unmatched. The germline CDR1 and CDR2 sequences are SGHAT and FQNNGV. CDR3 length: 14 amino acids. With sequencing, the targeted depth ranged from 1 in 200,000 to 1 in 1 million T cells. Sequencing was performed with immunoSEQ multiplex PCR; in TCRdb, only in-frame clones are kept and a portion is missing. The table lists 35,000 to 55,000 clones, around 70% of them singletons. Study-wide points: Sustained-remission and progressing patients had unequal sampling times. Increased clonality at ibrutinib response gave way to a return toward baseline at progression.

Sequences were derived from PBMCs, sampled after 12 months of ibrutinib treatment. The sequence came from a human donor with chronic lymphocytic leukemia. This chain uses TRBV11-2 with TRBJ2-7, with 9 bases lining up with TRBD1. The CDR3 here is CASAAGQGVYEQYF. CDR3 coding DNA: TGTGCCAGCGCAGCGGGACAGGGAGTCTACGAGCAGTACTTC.